The 6 T cell receptor beta chains below come from one sample, sequenced in a study of Ad26.COV2.S vaccination and SARS-CoV-2 variants. As for treatment: around 19 received Ad26.COV2.S at low or high dose, single or two shots; roughly 5 received placebo; per-sample allocation not given. Repertoires come from day 63 after the first vaccine or placebo injection. Assay: immunoSEQ multiplex PCR; the TCRdb copy retains only in-frame clones and omits some. The sample includes roughly 330,000 clones, about nine tenths of them seen just once. Sample: peripheral blood, taken in a trial of Ad26.COV2.S vaccine versus placebo. These receptors all stem from a person aged 18-65 years who received the Ad26.COV2.S COVID-19 vaccine or a placebo.

There are a few counts of this clone. This chain joins TRBV5-4 and TRBJ1-2; D is perhaps TRBD1 (6 bases). CDR3 size: 14 residues. V gave up 0 bases and J gave up 7 bases, with 13 bases separating them. The germline V gene encodes CDR1 SGHNT and CDR2 YYREEE (reference sequence). CDR3 region: CASSLEGGFRGYTF. CDR3 coding DNA: TGTGCCAGCAGCTTGGAGGGGGGGTTCCGTGGCTACACCTTC.

The rearrangement uses TRBV27 and TRBJ2-1; 9 bases map to TRBD1. The CDR3 extends over 15 amino acids. CDR1 and CDR2 (germline): MNHEY, SMNVEV (reference sequence). Trimming removed 2 bases from V and 8 bases from J; junction bases left unmatched: 7. The CDR3 DNA reads as TGTGCCAGCAGTTTACTACAGGGGGCAAGGGATGAGCAGTTCTTC. This encodes CASSLLQGARDEQFF.

This chain connects TRBV6-2 or TRBV6-3 to TRBJ1-2; D gene ambiguous. The CDR3 spans 13 residues. CDR1 is MNHEY, CDR2 SVGEGT, per germline. Trimming removed 3 bases at V and 5 bases at J, with 10 bases between. CDR3 sequence reads: CASSYNTAYGYTF. The CDR3 DNA reads as TGTGCCAGCAGTTATAACACGGCATATGGCTACACCTTC.

V is TRBV7-9 and J is TRBJ2-3, with 7 bases that match TRBD1. CDR3 length: 15 residues. Germline CDR1 reads SEHNR; CDR2 reads FQNEAQ (reference sequence). V trimming: 4 bases; J trimming: 0 bases; junction bases outside the gene matches: 4. The CDR3 region is CASSSRDSSTDTQYF. The CDR3, as DNA: TGTGCCAGCAGCTCAAGGGACAGTAGCACAGATACGCAGTATTTT. The full variable domain, with the rest looked up from reference TRBV7-9 and TRBJ2-3, is DTGVSQNPRHKITKRGQNVTFRCDPISEHNRLYWYRQTLGQGPEFLTYFQNEAQLEKSRLLSDRFSAERPKGSFSTLEIQRTEQGDSAMYLCASSSRDSSTDTQYFGPGTRLTVL.

The chain uses TRBV19 and TRBJ1-4; D possibly corresponds to TRBD1 (5 bases). This CDR3 region has 18 residues. Germline-derived CDR1 and CDR2 are LNHDA and SQIVND (reference sequence). V shed 4 bases and J shed 1 base, with 19 bases lying between them. Here the CDR3 DNA reads TGTGCCAGTAGTACGGGGGAGCTAGTAAGAGGAACTAATGAAAAACTGTTTTTT. Translated, it gives CASSTGELVRGTNEKLFF.

The chain couples TRBV2 to TRBJ2-7; perhaps TRBD2 as D (6 bases). This CDR3 has 12 amino acids. Germline lookup yields CDR1 SNHLY and CDR2 FYNNEI. V was pared by 7 bases and J by 6 bases, with 13 bases between. The chain's CDR3 is CASKTGVSEQYV. The CDR3 DNA follows: TGTGCCAGCAAGACGGGGGTGAGCGAGCAGTACGTC.